This TCR beta chain was identified in a study of T cells in Graves' hyperthyroidism and ophthalmopathy. Findings of the study overall: The model predicted ophthalmopathy a median about 6.6 months before onset.

Exclusion of a patient resulted from uncontrolled infection, other autoimmune disease, pregnancy or lactation. CDR1 is MGHRA, CDR2 YSYEKL, per germline. The V and J ends lost 3 bases and 4 bases respectively, with 16 bases between them. The CDR3 loop spans 16 amino acids. Points on this clonotype: The target antigen is unknown.

RNA transcripts provided the source from which TCR beta CDR3 regions were amplified. HTBI primers were employed in a first-round RT-PCR of the TCR CDR3. TCRdb ran MiXCR on the multiplex PCR reads and lists one entry per CDR3 protein. The table has 500,000 to 600,000 distinct CDR3 sequences, 16% seen once. The clonotype comes from a woman aged 18-29 years with Graves' hyperthyroidism. Sample: blood. The chain combines TRBV4-1 with TRBJ1-5; tentatively, D is TRBD1 (6 bases). The CDR3 region has the DNA TGCGCCAGCAGCCACTCTCGAGGGGGTAATAATCAGCCCCAGCATTTT. Its translation: CASSHSRGGNNQPQHF.